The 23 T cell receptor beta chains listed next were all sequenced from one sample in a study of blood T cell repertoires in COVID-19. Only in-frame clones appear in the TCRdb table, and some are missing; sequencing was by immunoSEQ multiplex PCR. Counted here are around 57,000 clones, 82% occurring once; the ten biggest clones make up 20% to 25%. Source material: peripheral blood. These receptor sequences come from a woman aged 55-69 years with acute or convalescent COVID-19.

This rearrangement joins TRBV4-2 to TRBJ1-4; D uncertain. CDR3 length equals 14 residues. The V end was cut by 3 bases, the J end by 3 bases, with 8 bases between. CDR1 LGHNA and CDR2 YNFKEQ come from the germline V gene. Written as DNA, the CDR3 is TGTGCCAGCAGCCATGCCGGTTCTAATGAAAAACTGTTTTTT. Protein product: CASSHAGSNEKLFF.

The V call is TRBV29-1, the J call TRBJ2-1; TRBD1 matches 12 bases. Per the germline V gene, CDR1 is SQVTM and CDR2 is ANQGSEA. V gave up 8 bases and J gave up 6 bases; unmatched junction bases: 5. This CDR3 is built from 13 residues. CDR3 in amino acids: CSTRDRGPNEQFF. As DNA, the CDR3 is TGCAGCACCCGGGACAGGGGGCCCAATGAGCAGTTCTTC.

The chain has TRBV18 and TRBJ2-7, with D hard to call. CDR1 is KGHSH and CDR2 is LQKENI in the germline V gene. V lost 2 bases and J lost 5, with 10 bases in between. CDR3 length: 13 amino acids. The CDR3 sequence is CASSPGFVNEQYF. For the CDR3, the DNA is TGTGCCAGCTCACCAGGCTTCGTCAACGAGCAGTACTTC.

In nucleotides, the CDR3 is TGCAGCGTTGAAGACCCGCAGGGGCGGTTGGGTTACGAGCAGTACTTC. It specifies CSVEDPQGRLGYEQYF. J is TRBJ2-7 and V is TRBV29-1; TRBD1 might be the D (6 bases). The CDR3 totals 16 residues. The germline gives CDR1 SQVTM, CDR2 ANQGSEA. Trimming removed 0 bases from V and 4 bases from J, with 19 bases in between.

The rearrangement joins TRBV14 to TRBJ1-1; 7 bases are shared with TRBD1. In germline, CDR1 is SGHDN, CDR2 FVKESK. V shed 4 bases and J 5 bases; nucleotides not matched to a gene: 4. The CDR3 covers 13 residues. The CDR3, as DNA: TGTGCCAGCAGCCTGTCCAGGGGGACTGAAGCTTTCTTT. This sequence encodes CASSLSRGTEAFF.

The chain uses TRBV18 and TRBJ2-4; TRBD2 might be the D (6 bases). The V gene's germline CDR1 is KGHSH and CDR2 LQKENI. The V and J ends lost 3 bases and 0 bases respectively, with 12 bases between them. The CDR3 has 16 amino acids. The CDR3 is CASSPISGLAKNIQYF. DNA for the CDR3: TGTGCCAGCTCACCCATTAGCGGACTAGCCAAAAACATTCAGTACTTC.

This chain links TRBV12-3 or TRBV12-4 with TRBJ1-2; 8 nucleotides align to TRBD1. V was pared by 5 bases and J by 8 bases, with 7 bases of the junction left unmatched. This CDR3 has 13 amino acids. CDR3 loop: CASSTRQGTGYTF. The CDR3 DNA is TGTGCCAGCAGTACTCGACAGGGGACGGGCTACACCTTC.

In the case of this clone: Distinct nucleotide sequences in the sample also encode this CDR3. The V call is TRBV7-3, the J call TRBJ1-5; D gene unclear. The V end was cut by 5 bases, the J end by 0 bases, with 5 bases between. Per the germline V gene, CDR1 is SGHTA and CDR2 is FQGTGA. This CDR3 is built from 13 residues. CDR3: CASSRGSNQPQHF. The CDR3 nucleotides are TGTGCCAGCAGCCGGGGTAGCAATCAGCCCCAGCATTTT.

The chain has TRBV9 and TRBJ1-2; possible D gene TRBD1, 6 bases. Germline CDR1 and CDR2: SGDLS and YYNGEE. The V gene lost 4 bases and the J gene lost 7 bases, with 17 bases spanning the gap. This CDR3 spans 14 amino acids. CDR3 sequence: CASSPYGGAGGYTF. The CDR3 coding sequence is TGTGCCAGCAGCCCCTACGGGGGGGCGGGTGGCTACACCTTC. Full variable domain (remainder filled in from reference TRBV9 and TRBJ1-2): DSGVTQTPKHLITATGQRVTLRCSPRSGDLSVYWYQQSLDQGLQFLIQYYNGEERAKGNILERFSAQQFPDLHSELNLSSLELGDSALYFCASSPYGGAGGYTFGSGTRLTVV.

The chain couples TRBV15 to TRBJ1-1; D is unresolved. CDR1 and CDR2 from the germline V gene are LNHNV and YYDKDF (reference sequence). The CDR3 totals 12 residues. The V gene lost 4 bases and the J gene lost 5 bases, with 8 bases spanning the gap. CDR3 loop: CATSIGGTEAFF. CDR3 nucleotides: TGTGCCACCAGCATAGGAGGGACTGAAGCTTTCTTT.

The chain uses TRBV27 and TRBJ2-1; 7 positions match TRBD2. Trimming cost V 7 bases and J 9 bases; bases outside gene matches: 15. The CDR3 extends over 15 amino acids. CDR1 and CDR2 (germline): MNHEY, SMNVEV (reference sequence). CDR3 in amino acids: CASNSEGGVIGEQFF. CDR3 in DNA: TGTGCCAGCAATTCCGAGGGAGGGGTGATAGGTGAGCAGTTCTTC.

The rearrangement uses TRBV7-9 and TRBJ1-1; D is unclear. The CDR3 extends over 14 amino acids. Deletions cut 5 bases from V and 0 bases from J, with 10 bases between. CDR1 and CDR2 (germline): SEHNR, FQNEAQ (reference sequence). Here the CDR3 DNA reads TGTGCCAGCAGCGCGTTGACTATGAACACTGAAGCTTTCTTT. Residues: CASSALTMNTEAFF.

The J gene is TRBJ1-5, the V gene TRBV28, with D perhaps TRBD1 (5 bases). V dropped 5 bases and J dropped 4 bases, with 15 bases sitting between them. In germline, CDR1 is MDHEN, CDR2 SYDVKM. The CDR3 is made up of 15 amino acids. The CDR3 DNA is TGTGCCAGCAGTCAGGGAGGCTCCCGGAATCAGCCCCAGCATTTT. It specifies CASSQGGSRNQPQHF.

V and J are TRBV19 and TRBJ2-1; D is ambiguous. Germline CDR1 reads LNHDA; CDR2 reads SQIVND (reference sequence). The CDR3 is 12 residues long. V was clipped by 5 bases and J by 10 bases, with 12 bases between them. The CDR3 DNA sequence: TGTGCCAGTAGTTCCTCGGGTGGGGAGCAGTTCTTC. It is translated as CASSSSGGEQFF. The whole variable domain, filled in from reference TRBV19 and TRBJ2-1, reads DGGITQSPKYLFRKEGQNVTLSCEQNLNHDAMYWYRQDPGQGLRLIYYSQIVNDFQKGDIAEGYSVSREKKESFPLTVTSAQKNPTAFYLCASSSSGGEQFFGPGTRLTVL.

This CDR3 is CASSPSWERERDGYTF. CDR3 sequence (DNA): TGTGCCAGCAGCCCCAGTTGGGAACGGGAGAGGGATGGCTACACCTTC. This sequence joins TRBV9 and TRBJ1-2; D gene unclear. V lost 4 bases and J 6 bases, leaving 22 bases between the germline ends. CDR1 and CDR2 (germline): SGDLS, YYNGEE. The CDR3 spans 16 residues.

In DNA form, the CDR3 reads TGTGCCAGCAGCTTGGGCAGGGACGAGCAGTACTTC. Encoded protein: CASSLGRDEQYF. The chain couples TRBV7-9 to TRBJ2-7, with TRBD1 as a possible D gene (5 bases). The germline V gene has CDR1 SEHNR and CDR2 FQNEAQ (reference sequence). The V end was cut by 3 bases, the J end by 5 bases, with 8 bases between. The CDR3 has 12 amino acids.

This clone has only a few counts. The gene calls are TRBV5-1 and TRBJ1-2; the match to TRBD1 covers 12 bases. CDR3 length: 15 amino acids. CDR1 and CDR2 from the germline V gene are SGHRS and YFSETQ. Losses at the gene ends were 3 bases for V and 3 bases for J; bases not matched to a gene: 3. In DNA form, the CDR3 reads TGCGCCAGCAGCTCCGGGACAGGGGGCGACTATGGCTACACCTTC. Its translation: CASSSGTGGDYGYTF. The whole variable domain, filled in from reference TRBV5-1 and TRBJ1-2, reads KAGVTQTPRYLIKTRGQQVTLSCSPISGHRSVSWYQQTPGQGLQFLFEYFSETQRNKGNFPGRFSGRQFSNSRSEMNVSTLELGDSALYLCASSSGTGGDYGYTFGSGTRLTVV.

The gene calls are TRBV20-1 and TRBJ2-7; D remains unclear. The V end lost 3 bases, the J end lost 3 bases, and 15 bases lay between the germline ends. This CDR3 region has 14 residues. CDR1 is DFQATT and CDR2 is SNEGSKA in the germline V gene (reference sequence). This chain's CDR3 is CSASIQSPFYEQYF. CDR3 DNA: TGCAGTGCTAGTATACAGTCCCCATTCTACGAGCAGTACTTC.

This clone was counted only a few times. CDR3 protein: CASSFLAGGSAGYEQYF. CDR3 bases: TGCGCCAGCAGCTTTCTAGCGGGGGGCTCCGCGGGGTACGAGCAGTACTTC. V gene TRBV5-1 combines with J gene TRBJ2-7, with 11 bases aligning to TRBD2. Germline values: CDR1 SGHRS, CDR2 YFSETQ. The CDR3 is 17 amino acids. With V trimmed by 2 bases and J by 4 bases, 11 bases remained unmatched.

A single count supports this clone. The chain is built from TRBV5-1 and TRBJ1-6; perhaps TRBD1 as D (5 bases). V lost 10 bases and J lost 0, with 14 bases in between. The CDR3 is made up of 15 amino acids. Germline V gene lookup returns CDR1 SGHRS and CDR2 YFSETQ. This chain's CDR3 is CAGLGGASYNSPLHF. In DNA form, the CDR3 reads TGCGCCGGCCTAGGAGGGGCCTCCTATAATTCACCCCTCCACTTT.

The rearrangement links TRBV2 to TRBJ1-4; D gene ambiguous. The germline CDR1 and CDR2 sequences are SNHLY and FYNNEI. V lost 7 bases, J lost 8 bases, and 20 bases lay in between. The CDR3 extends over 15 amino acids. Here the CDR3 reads CASIGFTGRKEKLFF. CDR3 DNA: TGTGCCAGCATTGGGTTTACGGGGAGGAAGGAAAAACTGTTTTTT.

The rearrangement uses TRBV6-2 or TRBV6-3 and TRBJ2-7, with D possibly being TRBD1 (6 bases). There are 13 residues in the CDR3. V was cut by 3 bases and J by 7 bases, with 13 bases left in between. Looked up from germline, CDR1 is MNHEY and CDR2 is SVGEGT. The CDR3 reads CASSYPGVREQYF. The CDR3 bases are TGTGCCAGCAGTTATCCAGGGGTAAGGGAGCAGTACTTC.

This CDR3 reads CASISTGDPNTGELFF. The CDR3 region has the DNA TGTGCCAGCATTTCGACAGGGGACCCAAACACCGGGGAGCTGTTTTTT. The chain is built from TRBV25-1 and TRBJ2-2, with 8 bases identical to TRBD1. V dropped 7 bases and J dropped 2; count of bases not matched to a gene: 9. The CDR3 length is 16 residues. Germline-derived CDR1 and CDR2 are MGHDK and SYGVNS. The whole variable domain, remainder taken from reference TRBV25-1 and TRBJ2-2, is EADIYQTPRYLVIGTGKKITLECSQTMGHDKMYWYQQDPGMELHLIHYSYGVNSTEKGDLSSESTVSRIRTEHFPLTLESARPSHTSQYLCASISTGDPNTGELFFGEGSRLTVL.